The 11 T cell receptor beta chains in this list originate from one sample, sequenced in a study of neurological immune-mediated disorders. Each CDR3 protein is one row after TCRdb ran MiXCR on the 5' RACE reads. The sample holds about 21,000 distinct CDR3 sequences; 17% are singletons and the top ten take 7.5%. Sequencing was done on a sample of CD8+ T cells from blood. These receptor sequences come from a woman younger than 35 with multiple sclerosis.

In this sample, this clonotype turned up many times. The V and J genes are TRBV5-1 and TRBJ2-2, with TRBD1 identical over 7 bases. The CDR3 is made up of 16 amino acids. The junction had 3 bases not matched to a gene; V was cut back by 1 base and J by 0 bases. Germline lookup yields CDR1 SGHRS and CDR2 YFSETQ. CDR3 sequence: CASSLRGGANTGELFF. CDR3 sequence (DNA): TGCGCCAGCAGCTTGAGAGGGGGCGCGAACACCGGGGAGCTGTTTTTT.

This clonotype was counted ten times or more. The V call is TRBV20-1, the J call TRBJ1-6, with TRBD1 as a possible D gene (5 bases). The germline V and J ends were trimmed by 3 bases and 5 bases, with 11 bases remaining between them. The germline V gene encodes CDR1 DFQATT and CDR2 SNEGSKA (reference sequence). The CDR3 has 14 residues. The CDR3 loop reads CSASRQGDNSPLHF. The CDR3 DNA reads TGCAGTGCTAGTCGTCAAGGGGATAATTCACCCCTCCACTTT.

The sample holds many counts of this clonotype. The chain has TRBV20-1 and TRBJ1-1; D is undetermined. This CDR3 has 15 residues. The ends were cut back, 6 bases at V and 0 bases at J, with 17 bases in the middle. Germline V CDR1 and CDR2: DFQATT, SNEGSKA (reference sequence). In DNA form, the CDR3 reads TGCAGTGCCCTCGGTTGGGAGTTCATGAACACTGAAGCTTTCTTT. Translated, it gives CSALGWEFMNTEAFF.

On this clonotype itself: At one end, the junction sequence differs from germline, possibly due to a read error. The genes are TRBV27 and TRBJ2-1, with a weak D call TRBD1 (6 bases). The CDR3 has 14 amino acids. Per the germline V gene, CDR1 is MNHEY and CDR2 is SMNVEV (reference sequence). CDR3 coding DNA: TGTGCCAACAGTTTACAGGGATCCTACAATGAGCAGTTTTTC. Its protein is CANSLQGSYNEQFF.

Ten or more counts support this clonotype. The V and J genes are TRBV7-9 and TRBJ1-1; D is ambiguous. The CDR3 length is 14 residues. The germline CDR1 and CDR2 sequences are SEHNR and FQNEAQ (reference sequence). Trimming stripped 5 bases from V and 1 base from J, with 11 bases between. The chain's CDR3 is CASSAPRENTEAFF. CDR3 sequence (DNA): TGTGCCAGCAGCGCTCCAAGGGAGAACACTGAAGCTTTCTTT.

This clonotype is medium-sized in the sample. The chain carries TRBV28 and TRBJ2-7; weak D call: TRBD2 (5 bases). The CDR3 has 17 residues. The V gene lost 4 bases and the J gene lost 0 bases, with 19 bases spanning the gap. Germline assignment: CDR1 MDHEN and CDR2 SYDVKM. CDR3 in DNA: TGTGCCAGCAGTTCACCCTTTGCGGGCGAGACCTCCTACGAGCAGTACTTC. Its translation: CASSSPFAGETSYEQYF.

This clonotype was detected only a few times. The genes are TRBV29-1 and TRBJ1-2; D gene ambiguous. The CDR3 contains 14 residues. Looked up from germline, CDR1 is SQVTM and CDR2 is ANQGSEA. The V end was cut by 5 bases, the J end by 0 bases, with 13 bases between. The CDR3 sequence: CSVFNNRPNYGYTF. For the CDR3, the DNA is TGCAGCGTTTTTAACAACCGGCCTAACTATGGCTACACCTTC.

The sample holds many counts of this clonotype. The chain joins TRBV20-1 to TRBJ1-1; D gene unclear. From germline, CDR1 is DFQATT and CDR2 SNEGSKA (reference sequence). The CDR3 loop spans 18 amino acids. The germline V and J ends were trimmed by 1 base and 2 bases, with 23 bases remaining between them. CDR3 bases: TGCAGTGCTAGAGGCCCCAGAAGTAATGGTGGTCCCAACACTGAAGCTTTCTTT. It codes for CSARGPRSNGGPNTEAFF.

By frequency in the sample, this clonotype is medium-sized. J is TRBJ2-2 and V is TRBV29-1, with D unresolved. Trimming left V 2 bases short and J 7 bases short, with 2 bases between. The germline CDR1 and CDR2 sequences are SQVTM and ANQGSEA. The CDR3 runs to 10 residues. As DNA, the CDR3 is TGCAGCGTTGAACACGGGGAGCTGTTTTTT. Encoded protein: CSVEHGELFF.

This clonotype is judged medium-sized (0.01 to 0.1%). The genes are TRBV7-6 and TRBJ1-2; maybe TRBD1 (6 bases). Germline V gene lookup returns CDR1 SGHVS and CDR2 FNYEAQ. CDR3 length: 16 residues. V was shortened by 5 bases and J by 4 bases, with 20 bases between the two germline ends. CDR3 coding DNA: TGTGCCAGCAGCCCCCAAATTAGGGGGGCCGGCTATGGCTACACCTTC. It encodes CASSPQIRGAGYGYTF.

This clonotype was seen repeatedly, ten times or more. The rearrangement joins TRBV20-1 to TRBJ1-6; weak D call: TRBD1 (5 bases). Trimming shortened V by 5 bases and J by 1 base, and 21 bases separated the two germline ends. Germline V lookup: CDR1 DFQATT, CDR2 SNEGSKA (reference sequence). The CDR3 has 18 amino acids. The CDR3 DNA sequence: TGCAGTGCTTCCCAGGGAACTAACAGAAAGTCCTATAATTCACCCCTCCACTTT. It codes for CSASQGTNRKSYNSPLHF.